The next 30 T cell receptor beta chains were all read from a single sample in a study of cytomegalovirus exposure and HLA in healthy donors. A multiplex PCR was run with 60 Vbeta primers and 13 Jbeta primers. Generated by immunoSEQ multiplex PCR, the TCRdb table keeps only in-frame clones and is missing some. Altogether under 250,000 clones are present, less than 80% being singletons, with the ten largest covering under 4.5%. Sequenced material: PBMCs. These receptors originate from a woman aged 25 to 39 in good health and CMV-seropositive.

Regarding this clone: The same CDR3 also results from other DNA sequences found in this sample. The chain carries TRBV5-6 and TRBJ1-1; possibly TRBD1 for D (5 bases). Germline CDR1 is SGHDT and CDR2 is YYEEEE. Trimming stripped 1 base from V and 4 bases from J, with 11 bases between. The CDR3 extends over 14 amino acids. The CDR3 sequence is CASSLWGGGTEAFF. The DNA of the CDR3 is TGTGCCAGCAGCTTGTGGGGCGGGGGCACTGAAGCTTTCTTT.

J is TRBJ2-7 and V is TRBV7-9; perhaps TRBD1 as D (5 bases). Looked up from germline, CDR1 is SEHNR and CDR2 is FQNEAQ (reference sequence). V was clipped by 6 bases and J by 3 bases, with 9 bases between them. This CDR3 spans 12 amino acids. For the CDR3, the DNA is TGTGCCAGCAGTCCCAGGGTCTACGAGCAGTACTTC. Amino acids: CASSPRVYEQYF.

The chain combines TRBV21-1 with TRBJ1-1; the table's TRBD1 call for D was not verified on the DNA. TRBV21-1 is deemed a pseudogene. The CDR3 is made up of 15 amino acids. The CDR3 sequence: CASSPRTGTNTEAFF. For the CDR3, the DNA is TGTGCCAGCAGCCCTCGGACAGGGACGAACACTGAAGCTTTCTTT.

Concerning this clone itself: One end of the junction does not line up with germline, which may come from a read error. For the CDR3, the DNA is TGTGCCGGCAGCGGGGGGGCGCTTGAGACCCAGTACTTC. Translated: CAGSGGALETQYF. The chain is built from TRBV7-8 and TRBJ2-5; 10 nucleotides match TRBD2. Germline V lookup: CDR1 SGHVS, CDR2 FQNEAQ. There are 13 residues in the CDR3. The variable domain in full, completed from reference TRBV7-8 and TRBJ2-5, reads GAGVSQSPRYKVAKRGQDVALRCDPISGHVSLFWYQQALGQGPEFLTYFQNEAQLDKSGLPSDRFFAERPEGSVSTLKIQRTQQEDSAVYLCAGSGGALETQYFGPGTRLLVL.

The chain uses TRBV5-6 and TRBJ2-3, with 8 bases aligning to TRBD2. J lost 2 bases, V lost 4 bases, and 12 bases had no gene match. Germline loops: CDR1 SGHDT, CDR2 YYEEEE. The CDR3 runs 17 residues. The CDR3 is CASSLSGGHLTTDTQYF. The CDR3 DNA reads as TGTGCCAGCAGCCTGAGCGGGGGCCATCTTACCACAGATACGCAGTATTTT.

The rearrangement joins TRBV5-4 to TRBJ1-2; 7 nucleotides align to TRBD1. The CDR3 contains 14 residues. Germline lookup yields CDR1 SGHNT and CDR2 YYREEE (reference sequence). V lost 3 bases to trimming and J lost 6 bases; unmatched junction nucleotides: 8. CDR3 protein: CASSSLTGIHGYTF. Written as DNA, the CDR3 is TGTGCCAGCAGCTCACTGACAGGGATCCATGGCTACACCTTC.

V usage is TRBV5-6 and J usage is TRBJ1-1, with no clear D. V lost 4 bases and J 10 bases, leaving 14 bases between the germline ends. The CDR3 is 12 amino acids. Looked up from germline, CDR1 is SGHDT and CDR2 is YYEEEE. The CDR3 loop reads CASSRLPGGAFF. CDR3 nucleotides: TGTGCCAGCAGCCGCCTCCCGGGAGGAGCTTTCTTT.

The gene calls are TRBV6-7 and TRBJ1-1; D not certain. TRBV6-7 is classed as an ORF, of uncertain function. The CDR3 consists of 12 residues. Trimming cost V 10 bases and J 1 base, with 10 bases left between them. CDR3 DNA: TGTGCCACTGCACCGGGGAACACTGAAGCTTTCTTT. Amino acids: CATAPGNTEAFF.

This chain joins TRBV11-3 and TRBJ1-1; weak D call: TRBD1 (6 bases). Germline CDR1 reads SGHNT; CDR2 reads YENEEA. V was pared by 7 bases and J by 1 base, with 13 bases between. The CDR3 has 14 amino acids. The CDR3 DNA follows: TGTGCCAGCATGTCGCGGGGGGCGAACACTGAAGCTTTCTTT. Residues: CASMSRGANTEAFF.

This clone appeared once. Within the sample, other DNA sequences also encode this same CDR3. The chain uses TRBV4-3 and TRBJ1-2; 7 bases are shared with TRBD1. Germline V gene sequence: CDR1 LGHNA, CDR2 YSLEER. J gave up 4 bases and V 2 bases, and 1 base lay outside the gene matches. The CDR3 loop spans 13 amino acids. CDR3 in amino acids: CASSQRQGYGYTF. The CDR3 DNA sequence: TGCGCCAGCAGCCAAAGACAGGGCTATGGCTACACCTTC.

This clone was detected a few times. This specimen includes other DNA sequences encoding the same CDR3. This chain joins TRBV6-1 and TRBJ1-1, with D tentatively TRBD1 (5 bases). CDR1 and CDR2 (germline): MNHNS, SASEGT. Between the trimmed V and J ends, which lost 4 bases and 3 bases, there was a span of 12 bases. This CDR3 region has 14 residues. CDR3 in DNA: TGTGCCAGCAGTGCCCGGGGGGGGGACACTGAAGCTTTCTTT. This encodes CASSARGGDTEAFF.

This clone has only a few counts. The J gene is TRBJ2-7, the V gene TRBV10-3; 10 nucleotides agree with TRBD2. V lost 5 bases, J lost 5 bases, and 6 bases stayed unmatched. This CDR3 contains 14 residues. Germline assignment: CDR1 ENHRY and CDR2 SYGVKD. The chain's CDR3 is CAISSGLASNEQYF. CDR3 bases: TGTGCCATCAGTTCGGGACTAGCGTCCAACGAGCAGTACTTC.

The chain links TRBV7-2 to TRBJ1-2; 7 bases map to TRBD1. This CDR3 contains 15 residues. The trim removed 5 bases at V and 4 bases at J, leaving 10 bases unmatched. Germline CDR1 reads SGHTA; CDR2 reads FQGNSA. CDR3 protein: CASSLSRGSIYGYTF. Written as DNA, the CDR3 is TGTGCCAGCAGCCTAAGCAGGGGGTCCATCTATGGCTACACCTTC.

This chain joins TRBV19 and TRBJ1-1; perhaps TRBD1 as D (5 bases). The CDR3 has 13 residues. V was clipped by 5 bases and J by 5 bases, with 12 bases between them. Germline lookup yields CDR1 LNHDA and CDR2 SQIVND (reference sequence). The CDR3 spells CASSVGGWTEAFF. The CDR3 DNA reads TGTGCCAGTAGTGTGGGGGGATGGACTGAAGCTTTCTTT.

The chain uses TRBV6-1 and TRBJ2-4; possibly TRBD1 for D (6 bases). Germline V lookup: CDR1 MNHNS, CDR2 SASEGT. The length of the CDR3 is 19 residues. Trimming removed 4 bases from V and 3 bases from J, with 25 bases in between. CDR3 bases: TGTGCCAGCAGTGTGGACAGACCCCTGTTTCTATACGGCAAAAACATTCAGTACTTC. Translated: CASSVDRPLFLYGKNIQYF.

V is TRBV4-1 and J is TRBJ2-5; perhaps TRBD1 as D (5 bases). CDR1 is MGHRA, CDR2 YSYEKL, per germline. CDR3 length: 14 amino acids. Trimming shortened V by 4 bases and J by 4 bases, and 13 bases separated the two germline ends. The CDR3 coding sequence is TGCGCCAGCAGCCTTCAGGGAAGGGGAGAGACCCAGTACTTC. This gives the protein CASSLQGRGETQYF.

The chain recombines TRBV11-2 with TRBJ2-1, with 10 bases identical to TRBD1. This CDR3 comprises 16 residues. Germline V gene lookup returns CDR1 SGHAT and CDR2 FQNNGV. The V gene end was trimmed by 3 bases and the J gene end by 3 bases; junction bases not matched to a gene: 5. CDR3 nucleotides: TGTGCCAGCAGCTTCCGGACAGGGGGAGGCTACAATGAGCAGTTCTTC. Protein product: CASSFRTGGGYNEQFF.

This clone was observed a single time. The chain employs TRBV19 and TRBJ2-3; 9 bases align to TRBD1. CDR1 is LNHDA, CDR2 SQIVND, per germline (reference sequence). V trimming: 6 bases; J trimming: 5 bases; junction bases outside the gene matches: 6. This CDR3 spans 14 amino acids. CDR3 residues: CASSIQGAGDTQYF. In DNA form, the CDR3 reads TGTGCCAGTAGCATACAGGGGGCCGGAGATACGCAGTATTTT.

The sample holds one count of this clone. The gene calls are TRBV18 and TRBJ1-5, with D uncertain. Trimming removed 6 bases at V and 4 bases at J, with 10 bases between. The CDR3 consists of 13 residues. In germline, CDR1 is KGHSH, CDR2 LQKENI. The CDR3: CASSPGSNQPQHF. The CDR3 DNA follows: TGTGCCAGCTCCCCCGGTAGTAATCAGCCCCAGCATTTT.

The rearrangement uses TRBV11-2 and TRBJ2-5; D is possibly TRBD2 (7 bases). CDR1 and CDR2 (germline): SGHAT, FQNNGV. Trimming pared 5 bases from V and 1 base from J, leaving 14 bases between. The CDR3 runs to 15 residues. Here the CDR3 reads CASSRGSGVQETQYF. CDR3 nucleotide sequence: TGTGCCAGCAGCAGGGGGAGCGGGGTCCAAGAGACCCAGTACTTC.

The V gene is TRBV7-8, the J gene TRBJ2-2, with no clear D. Germline CDR1 reads SGHVS; CDR2 reads FQNEAQ. V lost 3 bases to trimming and J lost 7 bases, with 6 bases between them. CDR3 size: 12 residues. In DNA, the CDR3 is TGTGCCAGCAGCTTTTCGTACGGGGAGCTGTTTTTT. This gives the protein CASSFSYGELFF.

Points on this clone: Other nucleotide sequences in the sample specify the same CDR3. This sequence joins TRBV11-3 and TRBJ1-1; D is possibly TRBD1 (5 bases). Trimming took off 1 base at V and 0 bases at J, with 6 bases between the two ends. Germline CDR1 reads SGHNT; CDR2 reads YENEEA. CDR3 length: 14 amino acids. The CDR3 DNA reads TGTGCCAGCAGCTTAGGACAGCTGAACACTGAAGCTTTCTTT. Translated: CASSLGQLNTEAFF.

The rearrangement links TRBV6-5 to TRBJ2-7, with 9 bases that match TRBD2. CDR3 length: 15 amino acids. CDR1 is MNHEY and CDR2 is SVGAGI in the germline V gene. V shed 5 bases and J 6 bases; nucleotides not matched to a gene: 11. CDR3 nucleotides: TGTGCCAGCAGTCCAGCCTCTAGCGGGACTGGCGAGCAGTACTTC. Translation: CASSPASSGTGEQYF.

This rearrangement joins TRBV6-1 to TRBJ2-5; 8 bases match TRBD1. This CDR3 has 15 residues. V was clipped by 6 bases and J by 6 bases; unmatched bases: 12. Per germline, CDR1 MNHNS and CDR2 SASEGT. For the CDR3, the DNA is TGTGCCAGCAGATCGGACAGGGTGGATGGGAAGACCCAGTACTTC. Protein sequence: CASRSDRVDGKTQYF.

V is TRBV9 and J is TRBJ1-2; D remains unclear. This CDR3 region has 15 residues. Trimming removed 0 bases from V and 0 bases from J, with 9 bases in between. The germline V gene has CDR1 SGDLS and CDR2 YYNGEE. The CDR3 region is CASSVASGANYGYTF. The CDR3 DNA follows: TGTGCCAGCAGCGTAGCTTCCGGAGCTAACTATGGCTACACCTTC.

This clone was found once. V gene TRBV12-5 combines with J gene TRBJ2-5; a weak D match, TRBD2 (6 bases). The CDR3 contains 16 residues. Trimming took off 1 base at V and 6 bases at J, with 18 bases between the two ends. Germline CDR1 reads LGHNT; CDR2 reads FRNRAP. The CDR3 loop reads CASGLALPEGVKTQYF. In nucleotides, the CDR3 is TGTGCTAGTGGTTTGGCCCTTCCGGAGGGTGTGAAGACCCAGTACTTC. Complete variable domain (other parts from reference TRBV12-5 and TRBJ2-5): DARVTQTPRHKVTEMGQEVTMRCQPILGHNTVFWYRQTMMQGLELLAYFRNRAPLDDSGMPKDRFSAEMPDATLATLKIQPSEPRDSAVYFCASGLALPEGVKTQYFGPGTRLLVL.

The V and J genes are TRBV7-9 and TRBJ2-2, with TRBD1 identical over 9 bases. J gave up 6 bases and V 11 bases, and 7 bases lay outside the gene matches. This CDR3 has 13 residues. Germline V gives CDR1 SEHNR, CDR2 FQNEAQ (reference sequence). The chain's CDR3 is CALTGGGSGELFF. CDR3 coding DNA: TGTGCCCTGACAGGGGGAGGATCCGGGGAGCTGTTTTTT.

The chain links TRBV7-9 to TRBJ2-7; TRBD2 agrees at 7 bases. Trimming took 6 bases from V and 7 from J; bases not matched to a gene: 21. The CDR3 sequence is 17 residues long. CDR1 is SEHNR and CDR2 is FQNEAQ in the germline V gene (reference sequence). CDR3 DNA sequence: TGTGCCAGCAGATCCCTACTAGCGCCCAGGGCATCGGGGGAGCAGTACTTC. Protein product: CASRSLLAPRASGEQYF.

This clone was seen only once. The chain is built from TRBV27 and TRBJ2-7, with 8 bases fitting TRBD1. CDR3 size: 14 residues. The V and J ends lost 5 bases and 3 bases, in that order; junction bases with no gene match: 6. The V gene's germline CDR1 is MNHEY and CDR2 SMNVEV (reference sequence). CDR3 in amino acids: CASSAAGGLYEQYF. In nucleotides, the CDR3 is TGTGCCAGCAGTGCGGCAGGGGGCCTCTACGAGCAGTACTTC.

The table lists this clone with a count of one. This chain uses TRBV7-9 with TRBJ1-2; D unresolved. CDR1 and CDR2 (germline): SEHNR, FQNEAQ (reference sequence). V lost 1 base and J lost 5, with 8 bases in between. The CDR3 runs 13 residues. CDR3 in DNA: TGTGCCAGCAGCTTAGAGGAGATATATGGCTACACCTTC. Translating it yields CASSLEEIYGYTF.